The next 14 T cell receptor beta chains were all read from a single sample in a study of T cell clonality in common variable immunodeficiency. Sequencing was performed with immunoSEQ multiplex PCR; in TCRdb, only in-frame clones are kept and a portion is missing. The sample is made up of about 35,000 clones, none counted only once. The sequencing sample was made of peripheral blood mononuclear cells. These receptors were taken from a person aged 18 to 75 in good health.

This clone was found many times. Sequencing ends 3 residues short of the CDR3 end; the germline J gene provides the rest. The genes are TRBV5-1 and TRBJ1-1; 10 bases are a match to TRBD1. This CDR3 region has 14 residues. Germline-derived CDR1 and CDR2 are SGHRS and YFSETQ. With V trimmed by 4 bases and J by 3 bases, 3 bases remained unmatched. The sequenced CDR3 bases are TGCGCCAGCAGCCCGGGGACAGGGGACACTGAA. This codes for CASSPGTGDTE. The whole CDR3 protein is CASSPGTGDTEAFF.

This clone has a count of ten or more. The read ends 3 residues shy of where the CDR3 ends; the end is completed using the germline J gene. The chain has TRBV28 and TRBJ2-7, with D possibly TRBD1 on 7 matching bases. The germline gives CDR1 MDHEN, CDR2 SYDVKM. The CDR3 totals 15 residues. V was clipped by 6 bases and J by 3 bases, with 18 bases between them. CDR3 DNA (partial): TGTGCCAGCAGGGACTACAGGGGAGGTAGCTACGAG. Its translation is CASRDYRGGSYE. The entire CDR3 is CASRDYRGGSYEQYF.

This clone was counted ten times or more. CDR3 sequence reads: CASSPPGGNYNEQFF. Incomplete CDR3 DNA: TGTGCCAGCAGCCCCCCGGGCGGGAACTACAATGAG. The chain links TRBV7-3 to TRBJ2-1; TRBD2 is a possible D gene (6 bases). The read comes to an end 3 residues before the CDR3 does, leaving the germline J gene to fill in the end. Per germline, CDR1 SGHTA and CDR2 FQGTGA. The CDR3 contains 15 residues. Trimming shortened V by 5 bases and J by 3 bases, and 14 bases separated the two germline ends.

In its sample, this clone was seen many times. The read falls 3 residues short of the CDR3 end, and the missing part is taken from the germline J gene. The chain is built from TRBV2 and TRBJ1-2; 9 bases line up with TRBD1. CDR1 SNHLY and CDR2 FYNNEI come from the germline V gene. This CDR3 is built from 13 residues. Trimming took 6 bases from V and 6 from J; bases not matched to a gene: 5. The sequenced CDR3 bases are TGTGCCAGCAGACCTGGGACAGGGAATGGC. It specifies CASRPGTGNG. The CDR3 in full is CASRPGTGNGYTF.

This clone has ten or more counts. The read ends 3 residues early relative to the CDR3; the germline J gene fills the gap. The chain combines TRBV10-3 with TRBJ2-7; 7 bases map to TRBD1. Germline trimming cut 6 bases from V and 1 base from J; bases unmatched to any gene: 3. The germline gives CDR1 ENHRY, CDR2 SYGVKD. The CDR3 runs 13 residues. CDR3 DNA, as far as it was read: TGTGCCATCAGGACGGGACAGTCCTACGAG. Its translation is CAIRTGQSYE. In full, the CDR3 is CAIRTGQSYEQYF.

In this sample, this clone turned up many times. The CDR3 goes on 3 residues after the read ends, and that part is filled in from the germline J gene. The chain uses TRBV5-1 and TRBJ2-7; 9 positions match TRBD2. The CDR3 has 15 amino acids. V shed 4 bases and J 6 bases; nucleotides not matched to a gene: 11. The germline V gene has CDR1 SGHRS and CDR2 YFSETQ. The covered CDR3 bases are TGCGCCAGCAGCCCGTCTTTCGGACTAGCGCTCGAG. It is translated as CASSPSFGLALE. The CDR3, in full, reads CASSPSFGLALEQYF.

The sample holds many counts of this clone. Read sequence stops 3 residues before the CDR3 end, and the germline J gene provides the missing end. This chain uses TRBV14 with TRBJ1-2, with D uncertain. V dropped 0 bases and J dropped 7 bases, with 9 bases sitting between them. CDR1 and CDR2 from the germline V gene are SGHDN and FVKESK. The length of the CDR3 is 13 residues. The sequenced CDR3 bases are TGTGCCAGCAGCCAAGATCGAATCGGTGGC. Protein product: CASSQDRIGG. The CDR3 in its entirety is CASSQDRIGGYTF. Full variable domain (remainder filled in from reference TRBV14 and TRBJ1-2): EAGVTQFPSHSVIEKGQTVTLRCDPISGHDNLYWYRRVMGKEIKFLLHFVKESKQDESGMPNNRFLAERTGGTYSTLKVQPAELEDSGVYFCASSQDRIGGYTFGSGTRLTVV.

This clone has ten or more counts. The read terminates 3 residues before the CDR3 end, so the remaining end is supplied by the germline J gene. The chain combines TRBV12-3 or TRBV12-4 with TRBJ1-2; 7 nucleotides match TRBD1. With V trimmed by 6 bases and J by 0 bases, 7 bases remained unmatched. The CDR3 totals 15 residues. CDR3 residues: CASSPGQVSNYGYTF. The sequenced part of the CDR3 DNA is TGTGCCAGCAGCCCCGGACAGGTCTCTAACTATGGC.

This clone was detected many times. The CDR3 end falls 3 residues outside the read, so it is completed with the germline J gene. At the DNA level, this CDR3 is encoded by other sequences in the same sample as well. This chain links TRBV5-1 with TRBJ1-2; TRBD1 agrees at 9 bases. The CDR3 spans 15 residues. V was clipped by 4 bases and J by 6 bases; unmatched bases: 10. The germline V gene encodes CDR1 SGHRS and CDR2 YFSETQ. The DNA read from the CDR3 is TGCGCCAGCAGCACAACTGGACAGGGGCGAGATGGC. This encodes CASSTTGQGRDG. The entire CDR3 protein is CASSTTGQGRDGYTF.

This clone was counted ten times or more. The CDR3 end lies 3 residues beyond the end of the read and is filled in from the germline J gene. V and J are TRBV5-1 and TRBJ2-1; 12 nucleotides agree with TRBD2. Trimming at V came to 3 bases and at J to 0 bases, leaving 10 bases not matched to a gene. Germline loops: CDR1 SGHRS, CDR2 YFSETQ. The CDR3 loop spans 19 amino acids. The CDR3 here is CASSSTLAGGSSSYNEQFF. The sequenced CDR3 bases are TGCGCCAGCAGCTCGACACTAGCGGGAGGCAGCTCCTCCTACAATGAG.

This clone was recorded at least ten times. The CDR3 is cut off 3 residues early in the read; its end comes from the germline J gene. This chain connects TRBV7-2 to TRBJ2-2, with D hard to call. There are 13 residues in the CDR3. V shed 5 bases and J shed 4 bases, with 8 bases lying between them. Germline V gene data show CDR1 as SGHTA and CDR2 as FQGNSA. Incomplete CDR3 DNA: TGTGCCAGCAGCGAACAAATCACCGGGGAG. This encodes CASSEQITGE. The full CDR3 protein reads CASSEQITGELFF.

This clone was observed at least ten times. The read falls 3 residues short of the CDR3 end, and the missing part is taken from the germline J gene. The chain links TRBV7-8 to TRBJ2-2, with D possibly TRBD1 on 7 matching bases. The CDR3 is made up of 15 amino acids. Trimming took 2 bases from V and 7 from J, leaving 14 bases between them. Germline V lookup: CDR1 SGHVS, CDR2 FQNEAQ. CDR3 sequence: CASSLPPGGNGELFF. The sequenced part of the CDR3 DNA is TGTGCCAGCAGCTTACCACCAGGGGGGAACGGGGAG.

The table lists this clone with many counts. The CDR3 end lies 3 residues beyond the end of the read and is filled in from the germline J gene. This rearrangement joins TRBV2 to TRBJ2-1; 11 bases fit TRBD2. Germline V gives CDR1 SNHLY, CDR2 FYNNEI. V was clipped by 4 bases and J by 9 bases; unmatched bases: 8. This CDR3 has 15 amino acids. This CDR3 reads CASSGSSGRMSEQFF. The covered CDR3 bases are TGTGCCAGCAGTGGCTCTAGCGGGAGGATGAGTGAG.

This clone has a count of ten or more. The CDR3 end lies 3 residues beyond the end of the read and is filled in from the germline J gene. The chain combines TRBV11-2 with TRBJ2-1, with D perhaps TRBD2 (5 bases). The V and J ends lost 3 bases and 4 bases respectively, with 10 bases between them. CDR1 SGHAT and CDR2 FQNNGV come from the germline V gene. The CDR3 sequence is 14 residues long. The chain's CDR3 is CASSFGGGYNEQFF. The sequenced CDR3 bases are TGTGCCAGCAGCTTCGGAGGCGGTTACAATGAG.